The source of this TCR beta chain is a study of blood T cells in healthy people across ages. Study results and limitations: Long-lived donors exceeded aged donors in naive CD4+ cells and diversity.

A second PCR of 7 to 11 cycles used a sample-barcoded 5' primer and a J-beta primer mix. A 12-random-nucleotide template-switch adaptor tagged each cDNA molecule. TCRdb ran MiXCR on the 5' RACE reads and lists one entry per CDR3 protein. This sample has about 1.5 million distinct CDR3 sequences, with around two fifths found just once. The V gene lost 3 bases and the J gene lost 0 bases, with 9 bases spanning the gap. The CDR3 runs to 14 residues. Germline V CDR1 and CDR2: DFQATT, SNEGSKA (reference sequence). About this clonotype: The target antigen is unknown.

Sample: blood. The chain joins TRBV20-1 to TRBJ2-1; a possible D gene is TRBD2 (5 bases). This receptor was identified in a young woman in good health. Here the CDR3 reads CSASRGPSYNEQFF. CDR3 nucleotide sequence: TGCAGTGCTAGTAGAGGGCCCTCCTACAATGAGCAGTTCTTC.